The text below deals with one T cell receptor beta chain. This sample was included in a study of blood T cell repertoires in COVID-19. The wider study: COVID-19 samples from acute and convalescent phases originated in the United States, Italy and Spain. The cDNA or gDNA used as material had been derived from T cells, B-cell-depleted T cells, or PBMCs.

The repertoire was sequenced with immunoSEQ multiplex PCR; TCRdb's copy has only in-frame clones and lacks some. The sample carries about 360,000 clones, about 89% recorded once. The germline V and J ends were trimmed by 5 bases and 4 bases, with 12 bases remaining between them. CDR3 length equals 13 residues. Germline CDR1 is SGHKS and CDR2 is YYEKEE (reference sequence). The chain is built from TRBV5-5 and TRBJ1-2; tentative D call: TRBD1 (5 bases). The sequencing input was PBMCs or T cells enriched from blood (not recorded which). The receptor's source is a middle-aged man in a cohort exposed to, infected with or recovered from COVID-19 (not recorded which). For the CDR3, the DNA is TGTGCCAGCAGGGTTACAGGTACCTATGGCTACACCTTC. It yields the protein CASRVTGTYGYTF.